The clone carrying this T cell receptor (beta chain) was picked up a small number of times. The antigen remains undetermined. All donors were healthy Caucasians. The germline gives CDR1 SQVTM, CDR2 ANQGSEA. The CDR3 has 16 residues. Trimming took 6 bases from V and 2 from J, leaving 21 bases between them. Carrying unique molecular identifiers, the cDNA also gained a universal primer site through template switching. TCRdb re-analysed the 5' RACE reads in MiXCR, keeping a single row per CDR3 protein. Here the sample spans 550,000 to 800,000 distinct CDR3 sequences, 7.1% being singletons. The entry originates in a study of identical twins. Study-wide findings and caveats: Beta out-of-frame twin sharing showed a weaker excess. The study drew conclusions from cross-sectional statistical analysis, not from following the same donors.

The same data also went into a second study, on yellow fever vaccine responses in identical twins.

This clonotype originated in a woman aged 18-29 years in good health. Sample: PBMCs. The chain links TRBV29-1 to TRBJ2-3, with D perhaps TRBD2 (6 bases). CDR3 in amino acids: CSVPPPLLADTDTQYF. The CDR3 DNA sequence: TGCAGCGTGCCTCCACCTCTACTAGCAGACACAGATACGCAGTATTTT.